The following is a T cell receptor beta chain sequence with its context. This clonotype appeared a few times. Which antigen it targets is not known. There are no base qualities to consult, and no much larger clone falls within one base. The CDR3 sequence holds 16 residues, the cysteine and phenylalanine included. Only the CDR3 DNA is retained, 48 bases long and in frame from the first base. V loses 5 bases at its end and J loses 1 base; junction bases beyond the gene matches: 8. This record comes from a study of CD8 T cells in ankylosing spondylitis (TCRdb year 2017). For context, the study as a whole: T cell receptor beta repertoires were profiled in healthy donors and ankylosing spondylitis patients so that disease-linked TCR variants could be found. Samples of peripheral blood were taken, and for ankylosing spondylitis patients, synovial fluid was collected as well. In total, the full study cohort was made up of some 110 healthy donors and 25 ankylosing spondylitis patients. Overall study outcomes, separate from this receptor: Some motif variants had previously been reported in the synovial fluid and blood of reactive arthritis patients, which suggests shared mechanisms of disease initiation. In peripheral blood, the disease-linked clones were found at relatively low frequencies and had a CD8+ phenotype. The disease-linked clones were reported to be significantly enriched in matched synovial fluid samples from ankylosing spondylitis patients. A TCR beta motif made up of several highly homologous amino acid variants appeared to be characteristic of blood from ankylosing spondylitis patients.

The run used an Illumina HiSeq 2500. Quantitative 5'-RACE with molecular barcodes was the method used to prepare the TCR beta libraries. As for the original processing: Disease-linked TCR variants were identified with a new computational method built on a probabilistic model of VDJ rearrangement. TCRdb handled the public reads itself, with Q25 trimming in fastp and clone calling in MiXCR, and kept productive beta chains. Each record represents a unique CDR3 protein, reported with the most common genes and DNA among its rows. Here the V and J calls rest on TCRdb's processing, not on the authors' analysis. The sample yields about 540,000 distinct CDR3 sequences; about 13% were counted once. The top ten constitute approximately 6.2% of the sample.

Sequenced: blood, either unsorted or a sorted T cell fraction (not recorded which). This receptor was taken from a male donor with ankylosing spondylitis. The rearranged segments are TRBV12-3 or TRBV12-4 and TRBJ1-5, with 7 bases in between that match TRBD1. CDR3 sequence: CASSRRQGGSNQPQHF. The DNA is as follows: TGTGCCAGCAGTCGCAGACAGGGTGGGAGCAATCAGCCCCAGCATTTT.